These T cell receptor beta chains were read from a single sample in a study of beta chain features in type 1 diabetes. Assay: immunoSEQ multiplex PCR; the TCRdb copy retains only in-frame clones and omits some. The profile shows about 150,000 clones, almost 8% of them singletons. Source material: central memory CD4+ T cells from blood. Receptor source: a man younger than 35 with type 1 diabetes. Both conserved end residues are part of each CDR3. The order of the fields is V gene, D gene, clone size, J gene, CDR3 DNA, CDR3 protein. The D gene is left open where the match is weak. Not all rows give a size; the values are once, few, many and, for expanded clones, a class.

>TRBV4-2|NA|NA|TRBJ2-3
TGTGCCAGCAGCCTGCGGTGGGATACGCAGTATTTT
CASSLRWDTQYF
>TRBV2|TRBD1|NA|TRBJ2-3
TGTGCCAGCAGTGATTCAGGGGGCCGGTATACGCAGTATTTT
CASSDSGGRYTQYF
>TRBV29-1|NA|NA|TRBJ2-1
TGCAGCGCTCATACTGAGAGGGGGTACAATGAGCAGTTCTTC
CSAHTERGYNEQFF
>TRBV6-6|NA|many|TRBJ2-3
TGTGCCAGCATATCCGGGGATAGGGCAGATACGCAGTATTTT
CASISGDRADTQYF
>TRBV4-2|TRBD2|few|TRBJ2-7
TGTGCCAGCAGCCCGACCGGGACTAGCGGGAGATACGAGCAGTACTTC
CASSPTGTSGRYEQYF
>TRBV4-3|TRBD2|few|TRBJ2-3
TGCGCCAGCAGCCACCTAGCGGGGGGCCTCACAGATACGCAGTATTTT
CASSHLAGGLTDTQYF
>TRBV6-1|NA|few|TRBJ1-5
TGTGCCAGCAGTGAAGCACATGATCAGCCCCAGCATTTT
CASSEAHDQPQHF
>TRBV28|TRBD1|NA|TRBJ2-1
TGTGCCAGCAGTTTATTAGGCCTGGTGGGACAGGGGTCAAATGAGCAGTTCTTC
CASSLLGLVGQGSNEQFF
>TRBV28|TRBD1|NA|TRBJ1-5
TGTGCCAGCAGGACAGGGGGCCTCAATCAGCCCCAGCATTTT
CASRTGGLNQPQHF
>TRBV5-1|NA|NA|TRBJ2-7
TGCGCCAGCAGCTTAGGACAGCAACATTCCTACGAGCAGTACTTC
CASSLGQQHSYEQYF
>TRBV11-2|TRBD2|NA|TRBJ2-5
TGTGCCAGCAGCTTTGGGTCTAGCGGGGGAGAGACCCAGTACTTC
CASSFGSSGGETQYF
>TRBV5-1|TRBD1|once|TRBJ2-3
TGCGCCAGCAGCTTGGGCCAGGACAGGGGTGGAGCAGATACGCAGTATTTT
CASSLGQDRGGADTQYF
>TRBV4-3|TRBD2|NA|TRBJ2-1
TGCGCCAGCAGCCAACCCAGCGGGGGTTACAATGAGCAGTTCTTC
CASSQPSGGYNEQFF
>TRBV29-1|TRBD2|NA|TRBJ2-3
TGCAGCGTTGTGGGGCGGGGGGGCACAGATACGCAGTATTTT
CSVVGRGGTDTQYF
>TRBV7-2|NA|NA|TRBJ2-7
TGTGCCAGCAGCTTGGACAGAGCCTACGAGCAGTACTTC
CASSLDRAYEQYF
>TRBV30|NA|NA|TRBJ2-1
TGTGCCTGGATGGTATGGCGCGGGACCAACAATGAGCAGTTCTTC
CAWMVWRGTNNEQFF
>TRBV6-5|TRBD2|few|TRBJ2-7
TGTGCCAGCAGCCAGATGACGGGGGGTACCTACGAGCAGTACTTC
CASSQMTGGTYEQYF
>TRBV4-3|NA|few|TRBJ2-6
TGCGCCAGCAGCCAAGATGGAGTTGGATCTGGGGCCAACGTCCTGACTTTC
CASSQDGVGSGANVLTF
>TRBV5-1|TRBD2|few|TRBJ2-1
TGCGCCAGCAGCGGACTAGCGGGGGCAGTGAATGAGCAGTTCTTC
CASSGLAGAVNEQFF
>TRBV4-3|TRBD2|NA|TRBJ2-1
TGCGCCAGCAGCCCGCTAGCGGGGCCCTCCTACAATGAGCAGTTCTTC
CASSPLAGPSYNEQFF
>TRBV28|NA|NA|TRBJ1-5
TGTGCCAGCAGTTTGCCCTGGCCTAGCAATCAGCCCCAGCATTTT
CASSLPWPSNQPQHF
>TRBV18|NA|NA|TRBJ2-3
TGTGCCAGCTCCGACCAACAGGGTGCCACAGATACGCAGTATTTT
CASSDQQGATDTQYF
>TRBV28|TRBD2|many|TRBJ2-7
TGTGCCAGCAGTTTAGTTGGACTAGCGGGGCGGAACTACGAGCAGTACTTC
CASSLVGLAGRNYEQYF
>TRBV29-1|TRBD2|few|TRBJ2-3
TGCAGCGTGTATCCCGGGACTAGCGGGGTGGCAGATACGCAGTATTTT
CSVYPGTSGVADTQYF
>TRBV30|TRBD1|few|TRBJ2-7
TGTGCCTGGACGCCGGGACAGGGCTACGAGCAGTACTTC
CAWTPGQGYEQYF
>TRBV7-9|NA|few|TRBJ1-1
TGTGCCAGCAGCTTAGGAGGGTCTCGCAGGGAAGCTTTCTTT
CASSLGGSRREAFF
>TRBV7-6|TRBD1|NA|TRBJ2-7
TGTGCCAGCAGCTTAGGTTACAGGGGCGATGGCGAGCAGTACTTC
CASSLGYRGDGEQYF
>TRBV19|NA|NA|TRBJ1-5
TGTGCCAGTAGGTACACATGGGGGGGTAGCAATCAGCCCCAGCATTTT
CASRYTWGGSNQPQHF
>TRBV28|NA|NA|TRBJ2-5
TGTGCCAGCAGTCTACGGACATCTCAAGAGACCCAGTACTTC
CASSLRTSQETQYF
>TRBV6-5|NA|many|TRBJ1-6
TGTGCCACCGGCCGGGGGACACCCCTCCACTTT
CATGRGTPLHF
>TRBV6-6|TRBD1|NA|TRBJ2-7
TGTGCCAGCAGTGTTCCCGGGACAGCCGAGCAGTACTTC
CASSVPGTAEQYF
>TRBV30|TRBD1|many|TRBJ1-4
TGTGCCTGGGGGACAGGGGGAACTAATGAAAAACTGTTTTTT
CAWGTGGTNEKLFF
>TRBV18|NA|few|TRBJ2-7
TGTGCCAGCTCACCACCGGGGACTCAGTACGAGCAGTACTTC
CASSPPGTQYEQYF
>TRBV9|NA|NA|TRBJ2-5
TGTGCCAGCAGCGTGGAAGGGGCGGGGCCCCAGTACTTC
CASSVEGAGPQYF
>TRBV5-1|TRBD2|few|TRBJ2-5
TGCGCCAGCAGCCCCGGGACTAGCGGGACCTACCAAGAGACCCAGTACTTC
CASSPGTSGTYQETQYF
>TRBV5-1|NA|few|TRBJ2-7
TGCGCCAGCTCCTCCCGGTGGGGGGGCGCGCAGTACTTC
CASSSRWGGAQYF
>TRBV5-1|TRBD1|NA|TRBJ1-1
TGCGCCAGCAGCTTGCGACAGGGCGGAACCACTGAAGCTTTCTTT
CASSLRQGGTTEAFF
>TRBV29-1|TRBD1|NA|TRBJ2-2
TGCAGCGTTGGACAGGGGGCAACCGGGGAGCTGTTTTTT
CSVGQGATGELFF
>TRBV6-5|NA|NA|TRBJ1-2
TGTGCCAGCAGTGAACAGGACTATGGCTACACCTTC
CASSEQDYGYTF